The 12 T cell receptor beta chains below come from one sample, sequenced in a study of T-cell reconstitution after alpha-beta-depleted transplantation in children. Library preparation (for TCRbeta) was performed with unique molecular identifiers. One entry per CDR3 protein, called by TCRdb with MiXCR from the PCR reads. The sample carries about 980,000 distinct CDR3 sequences, about 31% recorded once. Here the sequenced sample was PBMCs, mostly from graft donor cells, taken 360 days after TCRalphabeta/CD19-depleted stem cell transplant. Receptor source: a boy under two years old who had a stem cell transplant for SCID, so the T cells may come from the graft donor.

The sample holds a few counts of this clonotype. The gene calls are TRBV9 and TRBJ2-3; 12 nucleotides align to TRBD2. The CDR3 is 17 residues long. V shed 3 bases and J 4 bases; nucleotides not matched to a gene: 9. The germline V gene encodes CDR1 SGDLS and CDR2 YYNGEE. The CDR3 nucleotides are TGTGCCAGCAGCGGGGACCCTAGCGGGGGGGCCTCAGATACGCAGTATTTT. As protein: CASSGDPSGGASDTQYF.

There are a few counts of this clonotype. The chain combines TRBV25-1 with TRBJ2-7; D remains ambiguous. There are 12 residues in the CDR3. The V gene lost 5 bases and the J gene lost 4 bases, with 9 bases spanning the gap. Germline CDR1 is MGHDK and CDR2 is SYGVNS. CDR3: CASSNLGYEQYF. CDR3 DNA: TGTGCCAGCAGTAATCTAGGGTACGAGCAGTACTTC.

There are a few counts of this clonotype. The CDR3 DNA reads as TGCAGTGCCAGACCCCGTGGGGGGTTAAGTTTTGGCATTCAGTACTTC. Amino acid sequence: CSARPRGGLSFGIQYF. The chain links TRBV20-1 to TRBJ2-4; maybe TRBD2 (6 bases). This CDR3 has 16 amino acids. Germline V gene lookup returns CDR1 DFQATT and CDR2 SNEGSKA (reference sequence). The V and J ends lost 6 bases and 9 bases respectively, with 27 bases between them.

The gene calls are TRBV4-3 and TRBJ2-1; no firm D call. The germline V gene encodes CDR1 LGHNA and CDR2 YSLEER. The ends were cut back, 4 bases at V and 2 bases at J, with 9 bases in the middle. CDR3 length equals 14 residues. The CDR3 loop is CASSPRPPYNEQFF. The CDR3 DNA follows: TGCGCCAGCAGCCCGCGACCTCCCTACAATGAGCAGTTCTTC.

The gene calls are TRBV28 and TRBJ2-7; the D is unclear. This CDR3 is 16 amino acids long. V gave up 5 bases and J gave up 2 bases, with 19 bases separating them. CDR1 is MDHEN and CDR2 is SYDVKM in the germline V gene. This CDR3 reads CASSPRGWPTTYEQYF. In DNA, the CDR3 is TGTGCCAGCAGTCCGCGCGGCTGGCCCACAACCTACGAGCAGTACTTC.

The chain links TRBV19 to TRBJ2-1, with 7 positions matching TRBD2. The J segment lost 9 bases and the V segment lost 9 bases, leaving 11 bases of the junction unmatched. Per the germline V gene, CDR1 is LNHDA and CDR2 is SQIVND (reference sequence). The CDR3 sequence is 13 residues long. CDR3 in DNA: TGTGCCAGCTCCCGTGGGAGGGTCGGTGAGCAGTTCTTC. Translated, it gives CASSRGRVGEQFF.

This clonotype was seen at least ten times. As DNA, the CDR3 is TGCGCCAGCAGCCCGGCGGGGGGCTCCTACAATGAGCAGTTCTTC. Translating gives CASSPAGGSYNEQFF. The rearrangement uses TRBV5-1 and TRBJ2-1, with 8 bases lining up with TRBD2. Germline V gene lookup returns CDR1 SGHRS and CDR2 YFSETQ. V gave up 4 bases and J gave up 0 bases; unmatched junction bases: 3. The CDR3 is 15 amino acids.

This clonotype was detected once. The gene calls are TRBV5-1 and TRBJ2-3, with no clear D. This CDR3 is built from 18 residues. The V gene's germline CDR1 is SGHRS and CDR2 YFSETQ. Trimming removed 0 bases at V and 0 bases at J, with 17 bases between. CDR3 sequence: CASSLDRVGGTSTDTQYF. As DNA, the CDR3 is TGCGCCAGCAGCTTGGATCGGGTTGGCGGAACTAGCACAGATACGCAGTATTTT.

This clonotype was counted a few times. The rearrangement links TRBV10-3 to TRBJ2-1; D is undetermined. V was cut by 2 bases and J by 7 bases, with 18 bases left in between. The germline V gene encodes CDR1 ENHRY and CDR2 SYGVKD. This CDR3 contains 16 residues. CDR3 coding DNA: TGTGCCATCAGTGAGGTTTACAGCCCCCGAAAGAATGAGCAGTTCTTC. It encodes CAISEVYSPRKNEQFF.

This clonotype came up a few times. The rearrangement links TRBV29-1 to TRBJ2-5; no definite D call. The germline gives CDR1 SQVTM, CDR2 ANQGSEA. The CDR3 is 18 residues long. V was pared by 8 bases and J by 2 bases, with 30 bases between. As DNA, the CDR3 is TGCAGCACAGTTCCAGATTTATCTCCGGGTGCGTCTCAAGAGACCCAGTACTTC. Its protein is CSTVPDLSPGASQETQYF.

This clonotype occurred a few times. This rearrangement joins TRBV25-1 to TRBJ1-1; 8 nucleotides align to TRBD1. The CDR3 runs to 16 residues. CDR1 and CDR2 (germline): MGHDK, SYGVNS. V lost 6 bases to trimming and J lost 1 base; unmatched junction nucleotides: 10. CDR3 DNA sequence: TGTGCCAGCAGCCCCACAGGGGGGTTGGGGAACACTGAAGCTTTCTTT. It yields the protein CASSPTGGLGNTEAFF.

The chain uses TRBV20-1 and TRBJ2-5; the match to TRBD2 covers 9 bases. The CDR3 is 16 residues long. Per germline, CDR1 DFQATT and CDR2 SNEGSKA (reference sequence). J lost 2 bases, V lost 1 base, and 8 bases had no gene match. The DNA of the CDR3 is TGCAGTGCTAGAGGGGGGGTTAGCGGGGGTCAAGAGACCCAGTACTTC. Translation gives CSARGGVSGGQETQYF.